This T cell receptor (beta chain) comes out of a study of shared clonotypes between healthy human individuals. About the research overall: Contributing individuals were a couple of females and three males aged 18 to 49. General study results and limits: A reduction in generation probabilities was seen for non-shared clonotypes relative to those shared by all four donors.

Original processing notes: Because ImmunoSEQ provided only junction sequences with no quality scores, the filtering differed. Clones were sequenced by immunoSEQ multiplex PCR, and TCRdb holds only the in-frame ones, with some missing. V, J and clone size derive from that table, while D and trimming were established from the DNA sequence. In the table there are hundreds of thousands of clones, about 95% of which are singletons. Concerning this clone: The antigen is unknown.

The CDR3 is made up of 13 amino acids. Germline-derived CDR1 and CDR2 are MGHRA and YSYEKL. The junction had 2 bases not matched to a gene; V was cut back by 3 bases and J by 4 bases. The specimen was naive CD4+ T cells sorted from blood. Subset meaning: CD45RA+ positively selected. This sequence was found in a woman in her 30s in good health. V gene TRBV4-1 combines with J gene TRBJ1-2; 7 bases match TRBD1. CDR3: CASSQTGLYGYTF. DNA of the CDR3: TGCGCCAGCAGCCAGACAGGGCTCTATGGCTACACCTTC.